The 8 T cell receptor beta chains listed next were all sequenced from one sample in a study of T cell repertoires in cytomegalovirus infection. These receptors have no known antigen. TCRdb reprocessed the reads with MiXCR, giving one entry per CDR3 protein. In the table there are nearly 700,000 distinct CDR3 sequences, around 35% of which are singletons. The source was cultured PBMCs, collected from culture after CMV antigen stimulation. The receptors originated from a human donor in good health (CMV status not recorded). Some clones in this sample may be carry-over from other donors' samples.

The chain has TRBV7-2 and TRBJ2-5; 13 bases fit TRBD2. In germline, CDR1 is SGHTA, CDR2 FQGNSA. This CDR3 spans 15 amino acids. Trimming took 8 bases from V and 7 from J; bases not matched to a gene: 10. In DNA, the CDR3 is TGTGCCAGCGGCCCACTAGCGGGAGGGCATGGGACCCAGTACTTC. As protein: CASGPLAGGHGTQYF.

The CDR3 coding sequence is TGTGCCAGCAGCCAGCGGTGGACAGGGGGCGCGCGTGCCTACGAGCAGTACTTC. This codes for CASSQRWTGGARAYEQYF. The V gene is TRBV7-2, the J gene TRBJ2-7; TRBD1 matches at 11 bases. CDR3 length: 18 residues. The V and J ends lost 5 bases and 2 bases, in that order; junction bases with no gene match: 14. Germline V gene lookup returns CDR1 SGHTA and CDR2 FQGNSA.

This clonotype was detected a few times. The CDR3 is CASSLEAEQYF. Here the CDR3 DNA reads TGTGCCAGCAGCTTAGAGGCCGAGCAGTACTTC. This chain connects TRBV7-9 to TRBJ2-7; D remains ambiguous. The CDR3 loop spans 11 amino acids. The germline V gene encodes CDR1 SEHNR and CDR2 FQNEAQ (reference sequence). The V and J ends lost 1 base and 6 bases respectively, with 4 bases between them.

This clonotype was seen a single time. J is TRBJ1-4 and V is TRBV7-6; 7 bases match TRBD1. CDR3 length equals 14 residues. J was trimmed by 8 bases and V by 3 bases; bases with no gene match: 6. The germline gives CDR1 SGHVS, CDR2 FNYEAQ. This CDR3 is CASSFTGAEEKLFF. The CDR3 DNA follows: TGTGCCAGCAGCTTCACAGGGGCGGAGGAAAAACTGTTTTTT.

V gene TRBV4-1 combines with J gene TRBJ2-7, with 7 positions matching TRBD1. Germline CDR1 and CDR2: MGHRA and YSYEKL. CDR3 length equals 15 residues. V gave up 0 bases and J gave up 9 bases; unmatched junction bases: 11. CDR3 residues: CASSQESSQGVVQYF. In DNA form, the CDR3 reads TGCGCCAGCAGCCAAGAGTCGTCCCAGGGGGTGGTGCAGTACTTC.

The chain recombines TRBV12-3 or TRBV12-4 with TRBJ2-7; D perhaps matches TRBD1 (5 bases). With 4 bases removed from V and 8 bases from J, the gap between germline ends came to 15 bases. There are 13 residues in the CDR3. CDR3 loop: CASSSDSPQQQYF. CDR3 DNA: TGTGCCAGCAGTTCCGACAGCCCCCAGCAGCAGTACTTC.

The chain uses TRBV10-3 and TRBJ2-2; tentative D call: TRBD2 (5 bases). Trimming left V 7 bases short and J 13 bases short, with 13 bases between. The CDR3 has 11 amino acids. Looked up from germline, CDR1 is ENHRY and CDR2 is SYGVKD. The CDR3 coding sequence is TGTGCCATCAAAGGAGAAACTAGGCTGTTTTTT. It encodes CAIKGETRLFF.

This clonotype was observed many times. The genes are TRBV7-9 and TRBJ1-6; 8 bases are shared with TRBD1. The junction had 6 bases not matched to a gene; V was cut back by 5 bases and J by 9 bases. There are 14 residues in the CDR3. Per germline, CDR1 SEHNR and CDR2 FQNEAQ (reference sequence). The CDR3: CASSPDRGGSPLHF. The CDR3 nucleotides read TGTGCCAGCAGCCCAGACAGGGGTGGTTCACCCCTCCACTTT. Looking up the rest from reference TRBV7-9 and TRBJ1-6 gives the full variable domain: DTGVSQNPRHKITKRGQNVTFRCDPISEHNRLYWYRQTLGQGPEFLTYFQNEAQLEKSRLLSDRFSAERPKGSFSTLEIQRTEQGDSAMYLCASSPDRGGSPLHFGNGTRLTVT.